These T cell receptor beta chains were read from a single sample in a study of shared clonotypes between healthy human individuals. Some clones are missing from TCRdb's copy, which holds only in-frame ones; the method was immunoSEQ multiplex PCR. The sample shows millions of clones, 90% to 95% of them seen only once. Input material: naive CD4+ T cells sorted from blood. These receptors were taken from a man in his late teens or twenties in good health. The CDR3 runs from the conserved cysteine through the conserved F or W.

J: TRBJ1-2
V: TRBV14
CDR3: CASSHGGRGYTF

J: TRBJ2-3
V: TRBV6-5
CDR3: CASSRAGGTDTQYF

J: TRBJ1-3
V: TRBV10-3
CDR3: CAISERTAGSGNTIYF

J: TRBJ1-1
V: TRBV28
CDR3: CAGRTGGNTEAFF

J: TRBJ2-3
V: TRBV30
CDR3: CAWTTSSSTDTQYF

J: TRBJ1-6
V: TRBV6-4
CDR3: CASSVGGGGFSPLHF

J: TRBJ2-3
V: TRBV18
CDR3: CASSPAGTFTDTQYF

J: TRBJ1-5
V: TRBV7-9
CDR3: CASSSGDRSNQPQHF

J: TRBJ2-7
V: TRBV6-5
CDR3: CASSQTGPSSYEQYF

J: TRBJ1-1
V: TRBV15
CDR3: CATNTARTVNTEAFF

J: TRBJ2-2
V: TRBV5-8
CDR3: CASSLRVGELFF

J: TRBJ1-2
V: TRBV7-2
CDR3: CASSLGADWSYGYTF

J: TRBJ1-2
V: TRBV4-1
CDR3: CASSQEGSGYGYTF

J: TRBJ2-7
V: TRBV2
CDR3: CASSGGTGEQYF

J: TRBJ1-5
V: TRBV5-1
CDR3: CASSLWGQPQHF

J: TRBJ1-6
V: TRBV30
CDR3: CAWSVRRGSNSPLHF

J: TRBJ2-1
V: TRBV11-3
CDR3: CASSPGTHNEQFF

J: TRBJ2-1
V: TRBV11-2
CDR3: CASSLLRGRGYNEQFF

J: TRBJ2-2
V: TRBV6-1
CDR3: CASSEPGQRTGELFF

J: TRBJ1-1
V: TRBV6-5
CDR3: CASSFGTGMNTEAFF

J: TRBJ1-2
V: TRBV9
CDR3: CASSYGQGQHGYTF

J: TRBJ1-1
V: TRBV6-5
CDR3: CASSPQAFF

J: TRBJ1-5
V: TRBV19
CDR3: CASSIRGYDQPQHF

J: TRBJ2-1
V: TRBV19
CDR3: CASSMTSGEPYNEQFF